This T cell receptor delta chain stems from a study of DNA immune sequencing with unique molecular identifiers (dated by TCRdb to the early 2020s). With regard to the full study: Immunomagnetic cell separation was used to enrich gammadelta T cells from buffy coats, and the genomic DNA of the enriched gammadelta T cells was then sequenced. Fluorescence-activated cell sorting was used to enrich gammadelta T cells from the PBMC of fewer than eleven healthy individuals. To compare enriched with non-enriched material, roughly 0.1 ug of enriched gammadelta T-cell DNA and around 1 ug of non-enriched PBMC DNA were sequenced. An ultrasensitive DNA-based TRD repertoire sequencing method using PCR-introduced unique molecular identifiers was developed and validated in the study. Validation of the sequencing method was done both on synthetic reference molecules and on blood samples taken from healthy individuals. All donors were healthy individuals, and ten of the donors were profiled using sorted gammadelta T cells from peripheral blood.

CDR1 and CDR2 (TSWWSYY, QGS) derive from the germline V gene. The CDR3, cysteine through phenylalanine, is 18 amino acids long. CDR3 DNA is the only sequence kept; it has 54 bases, read in frame from the first base. V ends up 4 bases short and J 4 bases short, with an unmatched junction base count of 17. By share, this clone ranks as medium-sized (0.01 to 0.1%). Its antigen is unknown. Base qualities were left out, and no much larger clone turns up one base away. Study-wide findings and limitations: Among clonotypes in healthy donors, the most frequent TRD rearrangement was TRDV2 paired with TRDJ1. TRD repertoire diversity varied between healthy donors, with several donors highly oligoclonal where top 5 clonotypes exceeded half of productive molecules. The primer-based approach cannot detect novel TRD sequences that are not targeted by the primers.

The receptor library was made with multiplex PCR. A 32-plex assay, with primers for all 8 TRDV and 4 TRDJ genes spanning the CDR3, was used to amplify the genomic DNA. During around 3 cycles of barcoding PCR, a 12-nucleotide UMI was attached, and a second PCR using Illumina adapter primers followed. AMPure XP beads were used to purify the libraries, whose quality was checked on a Fragment Analyzer using the HS NGS Fragment kit. Sequencing was run on an Illumina MiniSeq mid-output kit with roughly 20% PhiX and 150 cycles of paired-end reads. The published analysis was carried out like this. MIGEC version 1.2.9 was used to process the reads, grouping the reads by UMI and building error-corrected consensus sequences. Modified VDJtools version 1.2.1 scripts and the tcR R package were used for post-processing. TCRdb called clones from the public reads with CATT, and repeated DNA sequences were later combined into one row. What appears here as the V and J calls and clone size reflects TCRdb's work, not the paper's. This sample lists some 2,000 delta-chain clones; around a fifth were detected once. 31% of the sample lies in the top ten.

The TCR originated in a human donor in good health. The sample was gamma-delta T cells from PBMCs. Recombination linked TRDV1 to TRDJ1; TRDD3 fits 8 bases in the junction. For the CDR3, the sequence is CALGGSIPGGVHFDKLIF. The DNA sequence is given as TGTGCTCTTGGGGGTTCCATTCCTGGGGGAGTCCATTTCGATAAACTCATCTTT.